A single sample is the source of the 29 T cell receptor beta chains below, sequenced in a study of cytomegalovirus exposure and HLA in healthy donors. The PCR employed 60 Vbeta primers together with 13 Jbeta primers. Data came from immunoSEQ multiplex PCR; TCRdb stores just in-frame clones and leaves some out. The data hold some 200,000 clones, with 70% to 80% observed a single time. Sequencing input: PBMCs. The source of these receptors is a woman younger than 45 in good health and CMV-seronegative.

CDR3 sequence (DNA): TGTGCCAGCAGTGAACTTGGAGGGCGGGGTGGCTACACCTTC. This sequence encodes CASSELGGRGGYTF. The V call is TRBV6-1, the J call TRBJ1-2; D gene unclear. CDR1 and CDR2 (germline): MNHNS, SASEGT. The V end was cut by 2 bases, the J end by 7 bases, with 14 bases between. The length of the CDR3 is 14 residues.

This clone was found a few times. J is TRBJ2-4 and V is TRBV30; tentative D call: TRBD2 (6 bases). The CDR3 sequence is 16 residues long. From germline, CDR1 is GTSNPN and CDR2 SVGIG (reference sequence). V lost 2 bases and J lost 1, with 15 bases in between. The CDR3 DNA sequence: TGTGCCTGGAGTAACCGGGACTTTCAGGCCAAAAACATTCAGTACTTC. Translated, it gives CAWSNRDFQAKNIQYF.

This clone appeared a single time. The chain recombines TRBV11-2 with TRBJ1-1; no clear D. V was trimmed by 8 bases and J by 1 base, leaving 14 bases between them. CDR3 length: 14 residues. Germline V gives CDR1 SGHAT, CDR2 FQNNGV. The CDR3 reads CASVNGARNTEAFF. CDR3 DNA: TGTGCCAGCGTTAACGGTGCCCGGAACACTGAAGCTTTCTTT.

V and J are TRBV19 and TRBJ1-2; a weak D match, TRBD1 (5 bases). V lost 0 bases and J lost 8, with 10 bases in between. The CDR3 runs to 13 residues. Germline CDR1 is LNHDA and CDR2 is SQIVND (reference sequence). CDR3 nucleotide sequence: TGTGCCAGTAGTATAGATCTCCAGGGAGGCTACACCTTC. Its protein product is CASSIDLQGGYTF.

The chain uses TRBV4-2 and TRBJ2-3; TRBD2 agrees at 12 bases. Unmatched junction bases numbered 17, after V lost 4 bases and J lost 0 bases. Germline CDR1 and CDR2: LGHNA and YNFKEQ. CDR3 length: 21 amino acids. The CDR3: CASSRRGVELAGGVSTDTQYF. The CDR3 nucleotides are TGTGCCAGCAGCCGCAGGGGGGTCGAGCTAGCGGGGGGGGTAAGCACAGATACGCAGTATTTT.

The CDR3 reads CASSWLPLGGVTNEQFF. The CDR3 coding sequence is TGTGCCAGCAGCTGGCTCCCCTTGGGGGGGGTAACTAATGAGCAGTTCTTC. V usage is TRBV7-9 and J usage is TRBJ2-1, with 7 bases matching TRBD2. V shed 4 bases, J shed 7 bases, and the junction held 16 bases outside the gene matches. Germline-derived CDR1 and CDR2 are SEHNR and FQNEAQ (reference sequence). The CDR3 loop spans 17 amino acids.

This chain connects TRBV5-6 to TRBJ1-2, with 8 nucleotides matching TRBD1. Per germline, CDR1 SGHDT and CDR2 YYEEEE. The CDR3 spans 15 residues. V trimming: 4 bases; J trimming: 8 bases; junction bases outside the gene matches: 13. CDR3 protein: CASSMVNTGGRGYTF. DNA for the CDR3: TGTGCCAGCAGCATGGTGAACACAGGGGGTCGCGGCTACACCTTC.

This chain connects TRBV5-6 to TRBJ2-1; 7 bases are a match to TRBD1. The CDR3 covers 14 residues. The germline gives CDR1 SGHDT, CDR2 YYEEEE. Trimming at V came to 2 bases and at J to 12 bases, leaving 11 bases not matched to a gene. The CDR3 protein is CASSFVGTVILQFF. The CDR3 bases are TGTGCCAGCAGCTTCGTTGGGACAGTGATCCTGCAGTTCTTC.

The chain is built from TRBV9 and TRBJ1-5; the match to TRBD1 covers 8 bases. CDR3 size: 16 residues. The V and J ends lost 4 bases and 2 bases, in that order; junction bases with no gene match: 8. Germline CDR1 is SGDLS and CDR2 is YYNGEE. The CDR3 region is CASSPGQGGGNQPQHF. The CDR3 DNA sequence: TGTGCCAGCAGCCCAGGACAGGGTGGTGGCAATCAGCCCCAGCATTTT.

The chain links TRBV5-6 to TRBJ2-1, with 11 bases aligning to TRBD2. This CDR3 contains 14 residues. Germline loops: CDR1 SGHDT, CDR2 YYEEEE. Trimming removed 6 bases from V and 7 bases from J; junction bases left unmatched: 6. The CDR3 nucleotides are TGTGCCAGCAACCCGGGACTAGCGGCAAATGAGCAGTTCTTC. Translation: CASNPGLAANEQFF.

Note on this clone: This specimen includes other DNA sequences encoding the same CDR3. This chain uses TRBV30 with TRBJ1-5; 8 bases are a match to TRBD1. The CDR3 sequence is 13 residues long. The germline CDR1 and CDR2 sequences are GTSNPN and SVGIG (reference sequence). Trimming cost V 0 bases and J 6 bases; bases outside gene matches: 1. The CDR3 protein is CAWSVQGGQPQHF. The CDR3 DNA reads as TGTGCCTGGAGTGTACAGGGGGGTCAGCCCCAGCATTTT.

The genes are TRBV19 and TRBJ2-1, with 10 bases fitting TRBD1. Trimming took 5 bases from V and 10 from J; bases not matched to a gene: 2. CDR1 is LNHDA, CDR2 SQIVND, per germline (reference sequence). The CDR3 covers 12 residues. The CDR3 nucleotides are TGTGCCAGTAGTGCGACAGGGGGCGAGCAGTTCTTC. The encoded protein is CASSATGGEQFF. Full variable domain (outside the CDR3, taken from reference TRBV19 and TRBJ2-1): DGGITQSPKYLFRKEGQNVTLSCEQNLNHDAMYWYRQDPGQGLRLIYYSQIVNDFQKGDIAEGYSVSREKKESFPLTVTSAQKNPTAFYLCASSATGGEQFFGPGTRLTVL.

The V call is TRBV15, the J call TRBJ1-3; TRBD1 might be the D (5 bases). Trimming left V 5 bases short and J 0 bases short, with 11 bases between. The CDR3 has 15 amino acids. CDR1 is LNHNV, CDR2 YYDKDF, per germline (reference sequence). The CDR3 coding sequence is TGTGCCACCAGCCTGGGGGGGTACTCTGGAAACACCATATATTTT. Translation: CATSLGGYSGNTIYF.

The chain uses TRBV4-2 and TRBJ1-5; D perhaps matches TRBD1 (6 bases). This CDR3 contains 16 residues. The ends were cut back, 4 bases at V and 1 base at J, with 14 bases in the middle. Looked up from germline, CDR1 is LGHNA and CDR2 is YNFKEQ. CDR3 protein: CASSRSGTTSNQPQHF. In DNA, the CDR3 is TGTGCCAGCAGCCGATCCGGGACAACGAGCAATCAGCCCCAGCATTTT.

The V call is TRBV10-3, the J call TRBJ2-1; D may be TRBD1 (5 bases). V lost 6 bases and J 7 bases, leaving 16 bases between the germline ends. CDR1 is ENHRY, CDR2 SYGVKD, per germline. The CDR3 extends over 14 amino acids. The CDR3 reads CAIRIKTDGNEQFF. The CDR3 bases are TGTGCCATCAGGATAAAGACAGACGGGAATGAGCAGTTCTTC.

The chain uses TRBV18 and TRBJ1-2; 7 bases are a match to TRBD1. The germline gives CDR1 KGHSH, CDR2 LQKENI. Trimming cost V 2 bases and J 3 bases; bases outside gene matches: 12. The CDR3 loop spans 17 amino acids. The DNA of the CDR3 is TGTGCCAGCTCACCAACAGGGGCTCAGGCCTTTGACTATGGCTACACCTTC. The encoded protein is CASSPTGAQAFDYGYTF. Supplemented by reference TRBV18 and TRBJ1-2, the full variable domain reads NAGVMQNPRHLVRRRGQEARLRCSPMKGHSHVYWYRQLPEEGLKFMVYLQKENIIDESGMPKERFSAEFPKEGPSILRIQQVVRGDSAAYFCASSPTGAQAFDYGYTFGSGTRLTVV.

CDR3 region: CASSYTALSTDTQYF. The CDR3 DNA sequence: TGTGCCAGCAGTTACACTGCACTCAGCACAGATACGCAGTATTTT. The chain joins TRBV6-5 to TRBJ2-3; D is unresolved. Trimming pared 2 bases from V and 0 bases from J, leaving 9 bases between. Germline loops: CDR1 MNHEY, CDR2 SVGAGI. This CDR3 is 15 amino acids long.

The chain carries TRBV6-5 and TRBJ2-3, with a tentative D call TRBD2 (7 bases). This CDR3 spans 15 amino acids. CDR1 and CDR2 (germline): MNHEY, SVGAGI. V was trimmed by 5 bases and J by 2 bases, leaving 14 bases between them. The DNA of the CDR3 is TGTGCCAGCAGTCCCACAGCGGGACACACAGATACGCAGTATTTT. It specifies CASSPTAGHTDTQYF.

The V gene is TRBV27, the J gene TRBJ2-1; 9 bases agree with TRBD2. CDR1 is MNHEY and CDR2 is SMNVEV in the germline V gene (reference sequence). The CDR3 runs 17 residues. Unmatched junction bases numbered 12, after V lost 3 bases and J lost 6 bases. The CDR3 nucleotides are TGTGCCAGCAGTTTCACGGTGGAGCGGGAGGTCGGCAATGAGCAGTTCTTC. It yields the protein CASSFTVEREVGNEQFF.

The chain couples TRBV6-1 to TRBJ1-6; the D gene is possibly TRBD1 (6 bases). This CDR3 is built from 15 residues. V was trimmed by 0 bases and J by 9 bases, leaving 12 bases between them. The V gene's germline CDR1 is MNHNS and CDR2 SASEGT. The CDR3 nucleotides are TGTGCCAGCAGTGAAGCTAGGGCAGGGGTTTCACCCCTCCACTTT. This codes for CASSEARAGVSPLHF.

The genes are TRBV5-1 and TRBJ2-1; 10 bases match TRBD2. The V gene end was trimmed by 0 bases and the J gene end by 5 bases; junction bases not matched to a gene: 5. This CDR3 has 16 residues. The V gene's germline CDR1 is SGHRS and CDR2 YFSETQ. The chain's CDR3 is CASSLVLAGVNNEQFF. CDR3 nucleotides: TGCGCCAGCAGCTTGGTTCTAGCGGGGGTAAACAATGAGCAGTTCTTC.

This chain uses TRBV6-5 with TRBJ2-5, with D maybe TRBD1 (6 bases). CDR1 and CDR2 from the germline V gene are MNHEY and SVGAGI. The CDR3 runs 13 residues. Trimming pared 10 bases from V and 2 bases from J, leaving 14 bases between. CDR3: CANSGTLQETQYF. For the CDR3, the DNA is TGTGCCAACTCTGGGACACTTCAAGAGACCCAGTACTTC.

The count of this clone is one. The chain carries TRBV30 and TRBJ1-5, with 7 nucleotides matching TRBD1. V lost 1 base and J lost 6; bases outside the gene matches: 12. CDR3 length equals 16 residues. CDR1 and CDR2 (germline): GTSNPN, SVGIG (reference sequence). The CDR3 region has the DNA TGTGCCTGGAGTGCTTCACGGACAGGCCTGGGTCAGCCCCAGCATTTT. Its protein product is CAWSASRTGLGQPQHF.

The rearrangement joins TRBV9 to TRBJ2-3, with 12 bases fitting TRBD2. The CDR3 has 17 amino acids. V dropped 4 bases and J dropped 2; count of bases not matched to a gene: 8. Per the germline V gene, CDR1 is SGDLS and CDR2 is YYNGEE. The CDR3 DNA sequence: TGTGCCAGCAGCCCTCTGACTAGCGGGGGTATCACAGATACGCAGTATTTT. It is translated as CASSPLTSGGITDTQYF.

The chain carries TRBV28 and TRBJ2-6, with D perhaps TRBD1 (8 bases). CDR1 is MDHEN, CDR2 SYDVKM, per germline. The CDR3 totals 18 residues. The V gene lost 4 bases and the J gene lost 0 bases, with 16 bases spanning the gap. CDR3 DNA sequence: TGTGCCAGCAGTTCGGGGGGACAGGATACCTCTGGGGCCAACGTCCTGACTTTC. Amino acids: CASSSGGQDTSGANVLTF.

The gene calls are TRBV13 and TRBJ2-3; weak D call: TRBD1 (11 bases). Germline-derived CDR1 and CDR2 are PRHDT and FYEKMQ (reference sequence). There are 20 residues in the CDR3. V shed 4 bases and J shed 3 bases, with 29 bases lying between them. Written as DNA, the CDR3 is TGTGCCAGCAGCTCCCGGGACAGGGGGATAGAGCGGGGGGGGACAGATACGCAGTATTTT. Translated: CASSSRDRGIERGGTDTQYF.

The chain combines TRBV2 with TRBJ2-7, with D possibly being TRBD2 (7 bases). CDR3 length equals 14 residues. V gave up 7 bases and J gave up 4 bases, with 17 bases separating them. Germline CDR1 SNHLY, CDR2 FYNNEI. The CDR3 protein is CASNDQGGGYEQYF. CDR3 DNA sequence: TGTGCCAGCAACGACCAAGGGGGGGGGTACGAGCAGTACTTC.

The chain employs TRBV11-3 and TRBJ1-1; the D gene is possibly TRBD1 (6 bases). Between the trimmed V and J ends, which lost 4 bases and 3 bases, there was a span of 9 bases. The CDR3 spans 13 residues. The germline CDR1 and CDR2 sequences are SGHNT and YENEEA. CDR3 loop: CASSSGQHTEAFF. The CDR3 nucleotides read TGTGCCAGCAGCTCGGGACAACACACTGAAGCTTTCTTT.

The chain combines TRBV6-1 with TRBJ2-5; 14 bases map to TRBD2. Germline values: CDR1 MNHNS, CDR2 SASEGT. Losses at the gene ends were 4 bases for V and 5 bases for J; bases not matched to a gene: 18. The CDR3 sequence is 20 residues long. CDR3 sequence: CASSGQWTSGRTLNWETQYF. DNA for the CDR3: TGTGCCAGCAGTGGTCAATGGACTAGCGGGAGGACCTTAAACTGGGAGACCCAGTACTTC.